This T cell receptor beta chain appears in the sequencing data of a study of CD8+ T cells in alopecia areata. For the study at large: The share of scalp area affected provided the severity score for treated patients.

CDR3 length: 13 residues. Trimming took 4 bases from V and 4 from J; bases not matched to a gene: 3. Germline CDR1 is SQVTM and CDR2 is ANQGSEA. The treatment denotes: oral pan-JAK inhibitor, 5-10 mg twice daily. As regards this clone: Other DNA sequences from this sample encode an identical CDR3 as well.

Isolated RNA was reverse transcribed into cDNA used as the sequencing template. Measured with immunoSEQ multiplex PCR; TCRdb has only the in-frame clones, and not every one. The table includes more than 200,000 clones, under 70% detected once. The sequences come from CD4+ T cells sorted from blood, collected at week 4, from a patient treated with tofacitinib. The chain recombines TRBV29-1 with TRBJ1-2, with TRBD1 matching 10 bases. The TCR originated in a human donor with alopecia areata. The CDR3 DNA reads as TGCAGCGTTGGGACAGGGGGAAGCTATGGCTACACCTTC. As protein: CSVGTGGSYGYTF.